The 14 T cell receptor beta chains below come from one sample, sequenced in a study of neurological immune-mediated disorders. Each CDR3 protein gets one entry after TCRdb re-called the 5' RACE reads with MiXCR. The sample consists of 50,000 to 60,000 distinct CDR3 sequences, under 4.5% of them appearing once. The material sequenced was CD4+ T cells from blood. These receptors all stem from a woman aged 40 to 49 with multiple sclerosis.

This clonotype has a count of ten or more. The chain couples TRBV2 to TRBJ2-5, with D perhaps TRBD2 (6 bases). This CDR3 comprises 15 residues. Between the trimmed V and J ends, which lost 5 bases and 4 bases, there was a span of 17 bases. The V gene's germline CDR1 is SNHLY and CDR2 FYNNEI. CDR3 residues: CASSRAGTGGETQYF. The CDR3 region has the DNA TGTGCCAGCAGTCGCGCCGGGACTGGGGGAGAGACCCAGTACTTC.

This clonotype has at least ten counts. The chain couples TRBV5-1 to TRBJ2-7, with D possibly being TRBD1 (8 bases). The CDR3 sequence is 14 residues long. The germline V and J ends were trimmed by 2 bases and 3 bases, with 12 bases remaining between them. Germline V gene lookup returns CDR1 SGHRS and CDR2 YFSETQ. CDR3 residues: CASSLQGGVYEQYF. The DNA for the CDR3 is TGCGCCAGCAGCTTACAGGGGGGGGTCTACGAGCAGTACTTC.

This clonotype showed up many times. The V gene is TRBV20-1, the J gene TRBJ1-2, with 8 positions matching TRBD1. V lost 3 bases to trimming and J lost 3 bases; unmatched junction nucleotides: 9. This CDR3 has 15 residues. The germline gives CDR1 DFQATT, CDR2 SNEGSKA (reference sequence). The CDR3 DNA sequence: TGCAGTGCTAGCGTCGGACAGGGCGTTTACTATGGCTACACCTTC. Translating it yields CSASVGQGVYYGYTF.

This clonotype was counted at least ten times. This chain uses TRBV5-1 with TRBJ1-2, with 7 positions matching TRBD1. V lost 4 bases, J lost 3 bases, and 6 bases stayed unmatched. There are 14 residues in the CDR3. CDR1 and CDR2 from the germline V gene are SGHRS and YFSETQ. CDR3 protein: CASSVGTAYYGYTF. Written as DNA, the CDR3 is TGCGCCAGCAGCGTTGGGACAGCTTACTATGGCTACACCTTC.

This clonotype was detected ten times or more. J is TRBJ2-7 and V is TRBV5-1, with 7 bases that match TRBD1. The germline CDR1 and CDR2 sequences are SGHRS and YFSETQ. This CDR3 region has 14 residues. After removal of 2 bases from V and 2 bases from J, the junction contained 4 bases not matched to a gene. The CDR3 sequence: CASSLQGHTYEQYF. In nucleotides, the CDR3 is TGCGCCAGCAGCTTACAGGGGCATACCTACGAGCAGTACTTC.

There are many counts of this clonotype. The V call is TRBV6-5, the J call TRBJ2-1; 12 positions agree with TRBD2. V was clipped by 7 bases and J by 6 bases; unmatched bases: 10. Per the germline V gene, CDR1 is MNHEY and CDR2 is SVGAGI. This CDR3 has 16 residues. The CDR3 sequence is CASTRGPSGGANEQFF. DNA for the CDR3: TGTGCCAGCACCCGAGGTCCTAGCGGGGGGGCCAATGAGCAGTTCTTC.

Many counts were recorded for this clonotype. This chain connects TRBV5-1 to TRBJ2-2; 10 positions agree with TRBD2. Trimming took 4 bases from V and 6 from J; bases not matched to a gene: 6. Germline values: CDR1 SGHRS, CDR2 YFSETQ. This CDR3 is built from 15 residues. The CDR3 sequence: CASSGGLASSGELFF. CDR3 DNA sequence: TGCGCCAGCAGCGGGGGACTAGCGTCTTCCGGGGAGCTGTTTTTT.

This clonotype has a count of ten or more. The chain recombines TRBV5-6 with TRBJ2-1; 12 nucleotides align to TRBD2. The CDR3 has 15 amino acids. The germline CDR1 and CDR2 sequences are SGHDT and YYEEEE. The V gene end was trimmed by 1 base and the J gene end by 7 bases; junction bases not matched to a gene: 3. The CDR3 is CASSLTSGGRNEQFF. The CDR3 coding sequence is TGTGCCAGCAGCTTGACTAGCGGGGGGAGGAATGAGCAGTTCTTC.

Many counts were recorded for this clonotype. This chain joins TRBV25-1 and TRBJ1-1, with D perhaps matching TRBD1 (6 bases). Germline loops: CDR1 MGHDK, CDR2 SYGVNS. This CDR3 is built from 16 residues. Trimming removed 4 bases at V and 5 bases at J, with 20 bases between. CDR3 loop: CASSGWPVAQGTEAFF. The CDR3 DNA is TGTGCCAGCAGTGGGTGGCCGGTGGCTCAGGGGACTGAAGCTTTCTTT.

This clonotype was picked up many times. The chain combines TRBV18 with TRBJ1-1; 8 bases map to TRBD1. The J segment lost 0 bases and the V segment lost 4 bases, leaving 4 bases of the junction unmatched. This CDR3 spans 15 amino acids. Germline V gene data show CDR1 as KGHSH and CDR2 as LQKENI. CDR3 nucleotide sequence: TGTGCCAGCTCACTATCGACAGGGGTGAACACTGAAGCTTTCTTT. Translation: CASSLSTGVNTEAFF.

This clonotype appeared many times. The rearrangement links TRBV27 to TRBJ1-2, with TRBD1 identical over 7 bases. The germline gives CDR1 MNHEY, CDR2 SMNVEV (reference sequence). V dropped 4 bases and J dropped 3; count of bases not matched to a gene: 8. The CDR3 has 15 residues. CDR3 in amino acids: CASSSPLQGHYGYTF. Written as DNA, the CDR3 is TGTGCCAGCAGTTCCCCCCTACAGGGGCACTATGGCTACACCTTC.

The V call is TRBV11-2, the J call TRBJ1-1; tentative D call: TRBD1 (6 bases). Germline CDR1 SGHAT, CDR2 FQNNGV. V shed 4 bases and J shed 6 bases, with 15 bases lying between them. The CDR3 runs to 14 residues. CDR3 in amino acids: CASSSMGRGPEAFF. CDR3 in DNA: TGTGCCAGCAGCTCCATGGGCAGGGGTCCTGAAGCTTTCTTT.

This clonotype has at least ten counts. The J gene is TRBJ2-7, the V gene TRBV7-9, with D possibly matching TRBD2 (5 bases). The CDR3 length is 18 residues. V lost 4 bases, J lost 9 bases, and 31 bases lay in between. Germline loops: CDR1 SEHNR, CDR2 FQNEAQ (reference sequence). The CDR3 protein is CASSSGWVRSGRRAGQYF. The CDR3 coding sequence is TGTGCCAGCAGCTCGGGGTGGGTGAGGTCAGGACGACGAGCTGGGCAGTACTTC.

This clonotype was seen many times. The chain carries TRBV6-5 and TRBJ1-4; TRBD1 aligns across 10 bases. V shed 4 bases, J shed 4 bases, and the junction held 0 bases outside the gene matches. CDR3 length equals 14 residues. Germline values: CDR1 MNHEY, CDR2 SVGAGI. As DNA, the CDR3 is TGTGCCAGCAGTTGGGACAGGGGTAATGAAAAACTGTTTTTT. Protein sequence: CASSWDRGNEKLFF.